The clone carrying this T cell receptor (beta chain) was counted at least ten times. Amplification yielded TCR beta CDR3 regions, with RNA transcripts as the source. First-round RT-PCR of the TCR CDR3 relied on the HTBI primer set. A single record per CDR3 protein comes from TCRdb applying MiXCR to the multiplex PCR reads. The sample lists a few hundred thousand distinct CDR3 sequences; 13% were seen once. The CDR3 consists of 16 residues. After removal of 5 bases from V and 8 bases from J, the junction contained 11 bases not matched to a gene. CDR1 SNHLY and CDR2 FYNNEI come from the germline V gene. The data derive from a study of T cells in Graves' hyperthyroidism and ophthalmopathy.

The chain recombines TRBV2 with TRBJ2-2; TRBD2 matches 10 bases. The source material was blood. The source of this sequence is a woman aged 18-29 years with Graves' hyperthyroidism. Here the CDR3 reads CASSWTSGLSGGELFF. CDR3 DNA sequence: TGTGCCAGCAGTTGGACTAGCGGACTATCGGGGGGGGAGCTGTTTTTT.